This TCR beta chain was captured in a study of T cell responses to AZD1222 COVID-19 vaccine. The CDR3 runs 18 residues. Germline lookup yields CDR1 SGDLS and CDR2 YYNGEE. V lost 0 bases to trimming and J lost 0 bases, with 17 bases between them. As to this clone: Its target is unknown.

Assay used: immunoSEQ multiplex PCR; TCRdb lists only in-frame clones, some missing. This repertoire shows tens of thousands of clones, roughly 90% found once; its top ten account for around 28%. Study-wide results and caveats: Just five to seven people given AZD1222 tested seropositive at baseline.

The receptor was isolated from an adult who received the AZD1222 COVID-19 vaccine. The V and J genes are TRBV9 and TRBJ2-3, with D possibly being TRBD1 (6 bases). The sequenced sample was peripheral blood, obtained 28 days after the second AZD1222 dose. The CDR3 nucleotides read TGTGCCAGCAGCGTAGGAGGAGTTGGGACAACTAGCACAGATACGCAGTATTTT. It is translated as CASSVGGVGTTSTDTQYF.